One and the same sample provided the 8 T cell receptor beta chains below, sequenced in a study of vaccination and CD4 T cells after COVID-19. These receptors lack a known antigen. Noted treatment: approximately 9-day PBMC culture with coronavirus spike peptide pools or control peptides (ViraFEST assay). Ahead of the COVID-19 pandemic (2011-2018), the CD4+ T cells of the unexposed donor were collected. Cultured CD4+ T cells had their DNA profiled by the Oncomine TCR Beta short-read assay. Genomic DNA extraction was carried out from cultured CD4+ T cells. Via MiXCR, TCRdb re-called the PCR reads, giving one row per CDR3 protein. The profile shows 8,000 to 10,000 distinct CDR3 sequences, 30% to 45% of them singletons. Sequenced sample: CD4+ T cells from blood, cultured in vitro. The source is a human donor in good health.

The chain recombines TRBV7-8 with TRBJ1-2; D perhaps matches TRBD1 (5 bases). The germline V gene encodes CDR1 SGHVS and CDR2 FQNEAQ. The ends were cut back, 1 base at V and 6 bases at J, with 9 bases in the middle. The CDR3 is 13 amino acids. The CDR3 here is CASSLDRLDGYTF. The DNA for the CDR3 is TGTGCCAGCAGCTTAGACAGGCTAGATGGCTACACCTTC. Full variable domain (outside the CDR3, taken from reference TRBV7-8 and TRBJ1-2): GAGVSQSPRYKVAKRGQDVALRCDPISGHVSLFWYQQALGQGPEFLTYFQNEAQLDKSGLPSDRFFAERPEGSVSTLKIQRTQQEDSAVYLCASSLDRLDGYTFGSGTRLTVV.

This clonotype was seen a few times. This chain connects TRBV24-1 to TRBJ2-5, with 13 bases that match TRBD2. The CDR3 loop spans 16 amino acids. Germline V gene lookup returns CDR1 KGHDR and CDR2 SFDVKD. V trimming: 4 bases; J trimming: 2 bases; junction bases outside the gene matches: 3. In DNA, the CDR3 is TGTGCCACCAGTGACCCACTAGCGGGAGGGCAAGAGACCCAGTACTTC. Translating gives CATSDPLAGGQETQYF.

This clonotype has only a few counts. The V and J genes are TRBV27 and TRBJ1-2; no firm D call. The V gene lost 8 bases and the J gene lost 4 bases, with 11 bases spanning the gap. The germline V gene has CDR1 MNHEY and CDR2 SMNVEV (reference sequence). The CDR3 extends over 12 amino acids. The CDR3 sequence: CASGETFYGYTF. CDR3 nucleotide sequence: TGTGCCAGCGGAGAGACTTTCTATGGCTACACCTTC.

A few counts support this clonotype. The V gene is TRBV20-1, the J gene TRBJ2-7, with D perhaps matching TRBD2 (6 bases). This CDR3 contains 14 residues. Per germline, CDR1 DFQATT and CDR2 SNEGSKA (reference sequence). V dropped 1 base and J dropped 3 bases, with 13 bases sitting between them. DNA for the CDR3: TGCAGTGCTAGAGTACCGGGACTCTTCTACGAGCAGTACTTC. Amino acid sequence: CSARVPGLFYEQYF.

The chain joins TRBV20-1 to TRBJ2-1; 9 positions match TRBD2. Per the germline V gene, CDR1 is DFQATT and CDR2 is SNEGSKA (reference sequence). This CDR3 is 15 amino acids long. The ends lost 5 bases at V and 3 bases at J; junction bases unmatched: 8. The CDR3: CSADLSGRIYNEQFF. The CDR3, as DNA: TGCAGTGCTGACCTTAGCGGGAGAATCTACAATGAGCAGTTCTTC.

This clonotype occurred once. V gene TRBV29-1 combines with J gene TRBJ2-7; TRBD2 matches 9 bases. The length of the CDR3 is 16 residues. From germline, CDR1 is SQVTM and CDR2 ANQGSEA. V lost 2 bases and J lost 2; bases outside the gene matches: 10. DNA for the CDR3: TGCAGCGTTGAATTCCCGACTAGCGGACCCACCTACGAGCAGTACTTC. Amino acids: CSVEFPTSGPTYEQYF.

This clonotype is medium-sized in the sample. The chain combines TRBV20-1 with TRBJ1-5; D is ambiguous. Germline V gene lookup returns CDR1 DFQATT and CDR2 SNEGSKA (reference sequence). V lost 5 bases, J lost 0 bases, and 14 bases lay in between. The CDR3 length is 15 residues. CDR3 in DNA: TGCAGTGCTTCCACGTTAACCTATAGCAATCAGCCCCAGCATTTT. This translates into CSASTLTYSNQPQHF.

This clonotype has a handful of counts. Its ends do not fully match the called genes, so a read error is possible. V is TRBV7-7 and J is TRBJ2-2, with TRBD1 matching over 11 bases. The germline CDR1 and CDR2 sequences are SSHAT and FNYEAQ (reference sequence). The CDR3 has 15 residues. The CDR3 protein is CASSSGQGAGGELFF. The CDR3 DNA follows: TGTGCTAGCAGCTCCGGACAGGGGGCTGGCGGGGAGCTGTTTTTT.